Listed below are T cell receptor beta chains from one sample, sequenced in a study of T cell repertoires in cytomegalovirus infection. Via MiXCR, TCRdb re-called the reads, giving one row per CDR3 protein. The sample yields about 220,000 distinct CDR3 sequences, about 39% seen once. Antigens for these TCRs are unknown. The sample was CD8+ T cells from cultured PBMCs, taken from culture after CMV antigen stimulation. Receptors were obtained from a human donor in good health (CMV status not recorded). Some clones in this sample may be carry-over from other donors' samples. The CDR3 runs from the conserved cysteine through the conserved F or W. A D gene is named only where the DNA matches it firmly. Rows may omit the clone size; those that give it use once, few, many or a size class.

D: TRBD2; size: few; V: TRBV6-1; J: TRBJ2-7; DNA: TGTGCCAGCAGTGATTGGTGGGAGGGCTCCTACGAGCAGTACTTC; CDR3: CASSDWWEGSYEQYF
D: -; size: few; V: TRBV11-3; J: TRBJ2-1; DNA: TGTGCCAGCAGCTTAGGGGGGTCGTATGAGCAGTTCTTC; CDR3: CASSLGGSYEQFF
D: TRBD2; size: -; V: TRBV29-1; J: TRBJ2-3; DNA: TGCAGCGTTGGCCCCCGGGCGGGAGGGTGGTCAGATACGCAGTATTTT; CDR3: CSVGPRAGGWSDTQYF
D: -; size: few; V: TRBV7-9; J: TRBJ2-5; DNA: TGTGCCAGCAGCTTATTTAGGAGGGGAAGAGATGGGGAGACCCAGTACTTC; CDR3: CASSLFRRGRDGETQYF
D: TRBD2; size: many; V: TRBV7-2; J: TRBJ2-1; DNA: TGTGCCAGCAGGAAGTTCGGGGGGGCCGATGGGTCGAGGTACAATGAGCAGTTCTTC; CDR3: CASRKFGGADGSRYNEQFF
D: -; size: -; V: TRBV7-2; J: TRBJ1-2; DNA: TGTGCCAGCAGCTTAGAAGGGACTACTAACTATGGCTACACCTTC; CDR3: CASSLEGTTNYGYTF
D: -; size: -; V: TRBV15; J: TRBJ2-3; DNA: TGTGCCACCAGCAGAAAACCGGGGGGCGGAACTAGCACAGATACGCAGTATTTT; CDR3: CATSRKPGGGTSTDTQYF
D: -; size: -; V: TRBV27; J: TRBJ2-1; DNA: TGTGCCAGCAGTTTAAACAGGAATGAGCAGTTCTTC; CDR3: CASSLNRNEQFF
D: TRBD2; size: few; V: TRBV25-1; J: TRBJ2-3; DNA: TGTGCCAGCAGTGAATGGCGGGAGGCCCTCACAGATACGCAGTATTTT; CDR3: CASSEWREALTDTQYF
D: -; size: -; V: TRBV19; J: TRBJ1-1; DNA: TGTGCCAGTAGTGAAACTCGGACAGTTACGAACACTGAAGCTTTCTTT; CDR3: CASSETRTVTNTEAFF
D: -; size: once; V: TRBV6-8; J: TRBJ1-4; DNA: TGTGCCAGCAGTCGCGTAGACAGGTCGAATGAAAAACTGTTTTTT; CDR3: CASSRVDRSNEKLFF
D: TRBD1; size: many; V: TRBV7-2; J: TRBJ2-5; DNA: TGTGCCAGCAGCTTAGGACGGGACAGGGGGCGGGAGACCCAGTACTTC; CDR3: CASSLGRDRGRETQYF
D: TRBD2; size: -; V: TRBV11-2; J: TRBJ2-3; DNA: TGTGCCAGCAGCTTCAGCGGGGGGGCGATAGATACGCAGTATTTT; CDR3: CASSFSGGAIDTQYF
D: TRBD1; size: few; V: TRBV11-2; J: TRBJ2-5; DNA: TGTGCCAGCAGGGAGACAGGGGCTTTAGAGACCCAGTACTTC; CDR3: CASRETGALETQYF
D: TRBD1; size: -; V: TRBV7-9; J: TRBJ2-1; DNA: TGTGCCAGCAGCTTGACAGGGGGTGGGGATGAGCAGTTCTTC; CDR3: CASSLTGGGDEQFF
D: -; size: -; V: TRBV12-3/TRBV12-4; J: TRBJ1-1; DNA: TGTGCCAGCAGGTGGTCCTCGGGGACCACTGAAGCTTTCTTT; CDR3: CASRWSSGTTEAFF
D: -; size: -; V: TRBV6-8; J: TRBJ2-3; DNA: TGTGCCAGCAGTTACTCGGGGTCCACAGATACGCAGTATTTT; CDR3: CASSYSGSTDTQYF
D: TRBD2; size: medium-sized; V: TRBV7-9; J: TRBJ2-1; DNA: TGTGCCAGCAGCCCAAAAACTAGCGGGAGTAACAATGAGCAGTTCTTC; CDR3: CASSPKTSGSNNEQFF
D: TRBD2; size: -; V: TRBV7-9; J: TRBJ2-1; DNA: TGTGCCAGCAGCTTAATCTTCTCAGAGACTAGCGGGGATTACAATGAGCAGTTCTTC; CDR3: CASSLIFSETSGDYNEQFF